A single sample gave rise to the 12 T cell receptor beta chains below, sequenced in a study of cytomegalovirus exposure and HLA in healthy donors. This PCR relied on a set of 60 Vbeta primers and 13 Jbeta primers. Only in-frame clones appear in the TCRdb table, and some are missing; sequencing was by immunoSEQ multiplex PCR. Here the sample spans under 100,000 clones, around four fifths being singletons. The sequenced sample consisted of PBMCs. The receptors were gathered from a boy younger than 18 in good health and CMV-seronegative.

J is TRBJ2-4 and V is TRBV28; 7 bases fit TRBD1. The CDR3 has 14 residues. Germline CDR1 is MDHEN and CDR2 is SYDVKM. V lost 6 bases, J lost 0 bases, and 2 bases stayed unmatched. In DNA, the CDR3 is TGTGCCAGCAGCCCAGGGGGAGCCAAAAACATTCAGTACTTC. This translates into CASSPGGAKNIQYF.

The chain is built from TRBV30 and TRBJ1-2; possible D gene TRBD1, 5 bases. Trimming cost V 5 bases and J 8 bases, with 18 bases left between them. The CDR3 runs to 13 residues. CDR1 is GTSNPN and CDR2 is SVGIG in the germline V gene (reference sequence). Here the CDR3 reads CAWGRGGGKGYTF. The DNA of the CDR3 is TGTGCCTGGGGCCGCGGGGGAGGGAAAGGCTACACCTTC.

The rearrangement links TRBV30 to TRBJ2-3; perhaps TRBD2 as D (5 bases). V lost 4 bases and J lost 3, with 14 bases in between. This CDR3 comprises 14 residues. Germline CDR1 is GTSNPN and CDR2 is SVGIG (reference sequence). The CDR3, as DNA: TGTGCCTGGACCCTCGGTAGGGAGACAGATACGCAGTATTTT. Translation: CAWTLGRETDTQYF.

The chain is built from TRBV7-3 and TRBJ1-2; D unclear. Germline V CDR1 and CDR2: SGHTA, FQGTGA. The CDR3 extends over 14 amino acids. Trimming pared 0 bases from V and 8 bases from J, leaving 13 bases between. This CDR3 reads CASSLTGRVDGYTF. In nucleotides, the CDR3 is TGTGCCAGCAGCTTAACTGGGAGGGTGGACGGCTACACCTTC.

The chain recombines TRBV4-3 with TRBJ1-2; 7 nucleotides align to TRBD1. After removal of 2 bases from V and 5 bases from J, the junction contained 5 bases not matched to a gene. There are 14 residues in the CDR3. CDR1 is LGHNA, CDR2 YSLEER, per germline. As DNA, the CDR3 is TGCGCCAGCAGCCAACCGGGACAGATATATGGCTACACCTTC. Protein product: CASSQPGQIYGYTF.

The CDR3 DNA sequence: TGTGCCAGCAGGGTGACTAGCGAGGACGAGCAGTACTTC. As protein: CASRVTSEDEQYF. This chain joins TRBV7-2 and TRBJ2-7; TRBD2 matches at 8 bases. The ends lost 6 bases at V and 5 bases at J; junction bases unmatched: 6. CDR1 and CDR2 (germline): SGHTA, FQGNSA. This CDR3 comprises 13 residues.

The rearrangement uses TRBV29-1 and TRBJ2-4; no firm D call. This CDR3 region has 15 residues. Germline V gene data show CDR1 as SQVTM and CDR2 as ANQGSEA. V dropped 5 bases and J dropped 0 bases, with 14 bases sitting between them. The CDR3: CSVSDPGGAKNIQYF. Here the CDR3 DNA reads TGCAGCGTTTCAGACCCCGGCGGAGCCAAAAACATTCAGTACTTC.

This CDR3 reads CASRLTRVAYNSPLHF. The CDR3 coding sequence is TGTGCCAGCAGGCTAACCAGGGTAGCCTATAATTCACCCCTCCACTTT. The chain uses TRBV28 and TRBJ1-6, with a possible D match to TRBD1 (5 bases). The CDR3 consists of 16 residues. Germline loops: CDR1 MDHEN, CDR2 SYDVKM. Trimming took off 6 bases at V and 2 bases at J, with 14 bases between the two ends.

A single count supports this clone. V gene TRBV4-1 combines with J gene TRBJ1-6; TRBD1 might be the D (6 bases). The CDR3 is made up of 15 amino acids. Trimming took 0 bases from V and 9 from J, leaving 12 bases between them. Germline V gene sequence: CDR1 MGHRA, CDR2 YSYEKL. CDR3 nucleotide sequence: TGCGCCAGCAGCCAAGATGGGGGCGGCCGTTCACCCCTCCACTTT. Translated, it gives CASSQDGGGRSPLHF.

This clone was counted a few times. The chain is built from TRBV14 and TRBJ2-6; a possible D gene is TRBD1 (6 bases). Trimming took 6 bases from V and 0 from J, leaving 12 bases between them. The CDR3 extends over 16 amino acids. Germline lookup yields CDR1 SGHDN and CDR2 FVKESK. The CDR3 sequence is CASSSGTYSGANVLTF. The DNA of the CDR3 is TGTGCCAGCAGTTCCGGGACATACTCTGGGGCCAACGTCCTGACTTTC.

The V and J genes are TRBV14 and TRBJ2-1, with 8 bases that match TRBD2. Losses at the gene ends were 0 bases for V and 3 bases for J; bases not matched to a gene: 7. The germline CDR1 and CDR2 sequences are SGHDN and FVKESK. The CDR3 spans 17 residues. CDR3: CASSQDYYTSGYNEQFF. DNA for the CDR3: TGTGCCAGCAGCCAAGACTATTACACTAGCGGCTACAATGAGCAGTTCTTC.

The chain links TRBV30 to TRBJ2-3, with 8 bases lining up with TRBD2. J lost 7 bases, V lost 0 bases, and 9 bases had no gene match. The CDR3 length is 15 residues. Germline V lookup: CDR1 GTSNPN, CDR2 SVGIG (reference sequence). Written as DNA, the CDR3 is TGTGCCTGGAGTGTAGGGGCGGGGGGAACAAATACGCAGTATTTT. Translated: CAWSVGAGGTNTQYF. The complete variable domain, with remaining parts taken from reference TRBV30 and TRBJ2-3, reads SQTIHQWPATLVQPVGSPLSLECTVEGTSNPNLYWYRQAAGRGLQLLFYSVGIGQISSEVPQNLSASRPQDRQFILSSKKLLLSDSGFYLCAWSVGAGGTNTQYFGPGTRLTVL.